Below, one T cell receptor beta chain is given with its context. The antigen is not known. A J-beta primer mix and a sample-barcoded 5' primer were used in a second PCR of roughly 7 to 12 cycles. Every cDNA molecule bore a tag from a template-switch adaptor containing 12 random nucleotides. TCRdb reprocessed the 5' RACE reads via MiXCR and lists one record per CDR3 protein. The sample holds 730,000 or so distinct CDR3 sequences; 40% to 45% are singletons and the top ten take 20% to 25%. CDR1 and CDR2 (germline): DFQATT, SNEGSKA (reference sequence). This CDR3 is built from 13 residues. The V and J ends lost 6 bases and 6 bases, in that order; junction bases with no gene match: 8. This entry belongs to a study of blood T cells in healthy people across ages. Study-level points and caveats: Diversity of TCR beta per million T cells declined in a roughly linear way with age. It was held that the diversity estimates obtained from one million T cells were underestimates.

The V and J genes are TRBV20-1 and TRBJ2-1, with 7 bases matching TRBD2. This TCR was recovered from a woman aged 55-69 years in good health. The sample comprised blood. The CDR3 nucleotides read TGCAGTGCCAGGGAGGGACTGTCCAATGAGCAGTTCTTC. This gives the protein CSAREGLSNEQFF.